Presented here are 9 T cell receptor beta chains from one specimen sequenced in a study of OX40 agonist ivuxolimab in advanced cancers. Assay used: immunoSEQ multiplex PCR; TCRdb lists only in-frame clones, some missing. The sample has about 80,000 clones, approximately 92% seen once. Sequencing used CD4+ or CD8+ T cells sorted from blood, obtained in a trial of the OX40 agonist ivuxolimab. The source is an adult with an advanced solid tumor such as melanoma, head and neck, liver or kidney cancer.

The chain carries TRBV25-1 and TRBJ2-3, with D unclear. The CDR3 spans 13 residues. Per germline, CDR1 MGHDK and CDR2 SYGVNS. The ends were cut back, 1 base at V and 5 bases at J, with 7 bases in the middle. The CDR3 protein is CASSEWRGDTQYF. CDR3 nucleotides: TGTGCCAGCAGTGAATGGAGAGGAGATACGCAGTATTTT.

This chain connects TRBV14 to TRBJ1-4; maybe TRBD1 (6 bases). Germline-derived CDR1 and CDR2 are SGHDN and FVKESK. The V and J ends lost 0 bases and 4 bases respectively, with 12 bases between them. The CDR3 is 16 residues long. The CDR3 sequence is CASSQEGGGYNEKLFF. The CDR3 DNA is TGTGCCAGCAGCCAAGAGGGCGGGGGCTATAATGAAAAACTGTTTTTT. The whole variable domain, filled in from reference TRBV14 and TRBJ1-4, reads EAGVTQFPSHSVIEKGQTVTLRCDPISGHDNLYWYRRVMGKEIKFLLHFVKESKQDESGMPNNRFLAERTGGTYSTLKVQPAELEDSGVYFCASSQEGGGYNEKLFFGSGTQLSVL.

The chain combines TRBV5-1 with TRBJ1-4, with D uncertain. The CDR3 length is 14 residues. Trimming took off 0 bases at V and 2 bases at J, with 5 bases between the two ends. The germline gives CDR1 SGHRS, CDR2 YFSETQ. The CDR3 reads CASSLVGTNEKLFF. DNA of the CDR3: TGCGCCAGCAGCTTGGTCGGGACTAATGAAAAACTGTTTTTT. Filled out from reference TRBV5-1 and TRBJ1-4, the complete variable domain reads KAGVTQTPRYLIKTRGQQVTLSCSPISGHRSVSWYQQTPGQGLQFLFEYFSETQRNKGNFPGRFSGRQFSNSRSEMNVSTLELGDSALYLCASSLVGTNEKLFFGSGTQLSVL.

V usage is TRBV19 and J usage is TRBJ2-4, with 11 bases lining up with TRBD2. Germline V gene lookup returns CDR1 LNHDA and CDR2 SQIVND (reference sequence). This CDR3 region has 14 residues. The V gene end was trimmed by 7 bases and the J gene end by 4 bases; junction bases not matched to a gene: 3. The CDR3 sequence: CASTSSGGKNIQYF. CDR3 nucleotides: TGTGCCAGTACGTCTAGCGGGGGGAAAAACATTCAGTACTTC.

The CDR3 loop reads CASGGAGSYEQYF. For the CDR3, the DNA is TGTGCTAGTGGGGGAGCGGGCTCCTACGAGCAGTACTTC. The V call is TRBV12-5, the J call TRBJ2-5; TRBD2 is a possible D gene (6 bases). Gene TRBJ2-7 matches the end of the DNA better, so the J call may be wrong. The CDR3 has 13 residues. Germline V gene lookup returns CDR1 LGHNT and CDR2 FRNRAP.

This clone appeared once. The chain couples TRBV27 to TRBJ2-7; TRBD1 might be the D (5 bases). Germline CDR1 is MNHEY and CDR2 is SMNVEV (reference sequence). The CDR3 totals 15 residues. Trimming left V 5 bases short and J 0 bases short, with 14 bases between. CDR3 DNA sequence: TGTGCCAGCAGTCCTCATCGACAGATCTCCTACGAGCAGTACTTC. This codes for CASSPHRQISYEQYF.

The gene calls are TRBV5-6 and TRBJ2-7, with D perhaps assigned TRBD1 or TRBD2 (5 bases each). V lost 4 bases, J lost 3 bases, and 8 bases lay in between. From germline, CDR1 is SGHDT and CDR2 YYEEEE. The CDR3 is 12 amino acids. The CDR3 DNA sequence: TGTGCCAGCAGCGGGACGGACTACGAGCAGTACTTC. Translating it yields CASSGTDYEQYF.

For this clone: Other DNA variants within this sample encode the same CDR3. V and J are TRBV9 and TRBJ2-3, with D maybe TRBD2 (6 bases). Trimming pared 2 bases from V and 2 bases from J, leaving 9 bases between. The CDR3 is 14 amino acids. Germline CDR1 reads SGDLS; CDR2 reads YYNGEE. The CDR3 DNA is TGTGCCAGCAGCGTTAGCGGATCCACAGATACGCAGTATTTT. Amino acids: CASSVSGSTDTQYF.

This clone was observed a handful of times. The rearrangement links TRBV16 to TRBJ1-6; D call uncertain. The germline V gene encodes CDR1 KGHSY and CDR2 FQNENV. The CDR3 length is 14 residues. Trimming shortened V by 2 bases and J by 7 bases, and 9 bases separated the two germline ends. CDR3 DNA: TGTGCCAGCAGCCAAACCGGGCCGAATTCACCCCTCCACTTT. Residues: CASSQTGPNSPLHF.